This T cell receptor beta chain was identified in a study of blood T cell repertoires in COVID-19. The wider study: Samples of COVID-19 (acute and convalescent) were obtained from the United States, Italy and Spain. In each case, the material was cDNA or gDNA derived from T cells, B-cell-depleted T cells, or PBMCs.

Seattle participants joined during active infection and were tracked over time. V was pared by 2 bases and J by 6 bases, with 11 bases of the junction left unmatched. Germline V gene lookup returns CDR1 LNHDA and CDR2 SQIVND (reference sequence). The CDR3 is 17 amino acids. The table came from immunoSEQ multiplex PCR; TCRdb's copy has only in-frame clones and leaves some out. The table shows about 150,000 clones, with 85% occurring only once. The sequence came from a woman aged 60-75 years with COVID-19, enrolled during active disease. Sequencing was done on a sample of peripheral blood. This chain uses TRBV19 with TRBJ2-2; 8 bases match TRBD1. The CDR3 DNA follows: TGTGCCAGTAGTATAAGGAGAGTGGACAGGGCAGCCGGGGAGCTGTTTTTT. Residues: CASSIRRVDRAAGELFF.